This T cell receptor beta chain was captured in a study of beta chain features in type 1 diabetes. Study background: Researchers looked at some 110 million sorted cells across all samples.

Sequencing targeted expressed TCRB transcripts, as all isolated RNA had been reverse transcribed. Clones were sequenced by immunoSEQ multiplex PCR, and TCRdb holds only the in-frame ones, with some missing. This sample carries hundreds of thousands of clones, around 15% of them seen once, and the ten largest clones take under 0.095%. The CDR3 covers 14 residues. Deletions cut 7 bases from V and 2 bases from J, with 14 bases between. In germline, CDR1 is SGHVS, CDR2 FQNEAQ. This clone has just a few counts. Its specificity is not known. The study's findings and limits: Moderate yet significant TCRB CDR3 shortening was seen in Type 1 diabetes patients in all four CD4+ subsets.

The TCR sequence derives from a man younger than 35 in good health. The material sequenced was naive CD4+ T cells from blood. V is TRBV7-8 and J is TRBJ1-1, with D perhaps TRBD1 (6 bases). The CDR3 sequence is CASKVQGVNTEAFF. DNA of the CDR3: TGTGCCAGCAAAGTACAGGGTGTTAACACTGAAGCTTTCTTT.